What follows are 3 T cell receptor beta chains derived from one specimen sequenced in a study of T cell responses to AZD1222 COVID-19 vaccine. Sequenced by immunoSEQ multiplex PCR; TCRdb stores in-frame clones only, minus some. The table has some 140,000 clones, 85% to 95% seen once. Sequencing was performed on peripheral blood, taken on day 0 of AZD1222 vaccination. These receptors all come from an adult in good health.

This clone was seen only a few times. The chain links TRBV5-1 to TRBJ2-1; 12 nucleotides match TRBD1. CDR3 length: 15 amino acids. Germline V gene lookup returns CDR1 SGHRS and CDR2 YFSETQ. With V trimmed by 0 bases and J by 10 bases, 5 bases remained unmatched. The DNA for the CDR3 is TGCGCCAGCAGCTTGGGGGACAGGGGGCGCGAAGAGCAGTTCTTC. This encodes CASSLGDRGREEQFF.

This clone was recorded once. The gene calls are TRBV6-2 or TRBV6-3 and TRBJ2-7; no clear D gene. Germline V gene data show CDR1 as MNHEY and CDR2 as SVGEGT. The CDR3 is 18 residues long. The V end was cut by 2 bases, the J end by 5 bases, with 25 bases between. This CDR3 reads CASSYPNHKQTPYNEQYF. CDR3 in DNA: TGTGCCAGCAGTTACCCGAACCATAAACAGACGCCTTACAACGAGCAGTACTTC.

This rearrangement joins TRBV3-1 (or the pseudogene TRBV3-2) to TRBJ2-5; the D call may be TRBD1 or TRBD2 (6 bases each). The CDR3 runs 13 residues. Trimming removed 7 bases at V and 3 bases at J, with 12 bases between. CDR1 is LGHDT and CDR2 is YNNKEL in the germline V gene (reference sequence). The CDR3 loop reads CASTRRGEETQYF. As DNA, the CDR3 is TGTGCCAGCACCAGGAGGGGGGAAGAGACCCAGTACTTC.